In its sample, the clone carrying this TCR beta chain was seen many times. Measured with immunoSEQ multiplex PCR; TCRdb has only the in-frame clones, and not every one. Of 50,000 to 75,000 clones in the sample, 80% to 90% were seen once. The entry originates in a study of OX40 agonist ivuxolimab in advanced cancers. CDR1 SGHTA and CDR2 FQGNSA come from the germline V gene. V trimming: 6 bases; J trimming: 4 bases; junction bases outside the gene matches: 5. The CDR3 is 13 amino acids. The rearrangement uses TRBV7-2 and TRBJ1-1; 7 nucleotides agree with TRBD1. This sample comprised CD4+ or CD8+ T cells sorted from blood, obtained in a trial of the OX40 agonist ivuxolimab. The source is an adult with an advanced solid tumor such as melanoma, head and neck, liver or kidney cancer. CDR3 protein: CASRGAGGTEAFF. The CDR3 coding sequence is TGTGCCAGCAGAGGGGCAGGGGGCACTGAAGCTTTCTTT.